Listed below are T cell receptor beta chains from one sample, sequenced in a study of blood T cell repertoires in COVID-19. Profiled with immunoSEQ multiplex PCR; TCRdb holds only in-frame clones, not every one. This table holds approximately 220,000 clones, 80% to 90% found once. The sequenced material came from PBMCs or T cells enriched from blood (not recorded which). Receptors were obtained from a woman in her thirties or forties who had been exposed to COVID-19. The CDR3 runs from the conserved cysteine through the conserved F or W. A D gene is named only where the DNA matches it firmly. The listing skips clone size in some rows; elsewhere it reads once, few, many or a size class.

J gene,D gene,clone size,V gene,CDR3 length,CDR3 protein,CDR3 DNA
TRBJ2-2,-,-,TRBV12-3/TRBV12-4,12,CASRDLAGELFF,TGTGCCAGCCGGGATTTGGCCGGGGAGCTGTTTTTT
TRBJ2-7,TRBD1,-,TRBV10-3,15,CAISESQDRGHEQYF,TGTGCCATCAGTGAGTCACAGGACAGGGGGCACGAGCAGTACTTC
TRBJ1-1,-,-,TRBV28,16,CASSPRTERSYTEAFF,TGTGCCAGCAGTCCCCGGACAGAACGTAGTTACACTGAAGCTTTCTTT
TRBJ1-5,-,-,TRBV6-5,16,CASSYRAGENNQPQHF,TGTGCCAGCAGTTACAGGGCAGGGGAAAATAATCAGCCCCAGCATTTT
TRBJ2-7,TRBD2,-,TRBV28,14,CASRPRDYLYEQYF,TGTGCCAGCAGGCCGAGGGACTACCTCTACGAGCAGTACTTC
TRBJ1-4,-,-,TRBV5-4,15,CASSPGALPDEKLFF,TGTGCCAGCAGCCCAGGGGCGCTGCCGGATGAAAAACTGTTTTTT
TRBJ1-3,TRBD1,-,TRBV7-2,15,CASSRDREYVNTIYF,TGTGCCAGCAGCCGCGACAGGGAGTACGTGAACACCATATATTTT
TRBJ1-4,-,-,TRBV5-4,14,CASSSGGLNEKLFF,TGTGCCAGCAGCTCCGGGGGGTTGAATGAAAAACTGTTTTTT
TRBJ2-7,-,-,TRBV2,13,CASKQTGGYEQYF,TGTGCCAGCAAACAGACAGGTGGCTACGAGCAGTACTTC
TRBJ2-1,TRBD2,-,TRBV3-1/TRBV3-2,15,CASSWRGGSYNEQFF,TGTGCCAGCAGCTGGCGGGGGGGCAGTTACAATGAGCAGTTCTTC
TRBJ2-3,TRBD2,-,TRBV3-1/TRBV3-2,18,CASSHNSFSGGNPDTQYF,TGTGCCAGCAGCCACAACTCCTTTAGCGGGGGGAACCCCGATACGCAGTATTTT
TRBJ2-7,TRBD1,-,TRBV28,12,CASTPGQLEQYF,TGTGCCAGCACCCCGGGACAGCTCGAGCAGTACTTC
TRBJ1-5,TRBD1,few,TRBV2,15,CASRGDRSNNQPQHF,TGTGCCAGCAGAGGGGACAGAAGTAATAATCAGCCCCAGCATTTT
TRBJ1-2,TRBD1,-,TRBV5-6,14,CASSPGQGGYGYTF,TGTGCCAGCAGCCCAGGACAGGGCGGCTATGGCTACACCTTC
TRBJ1-6,-,few,TRBV11-3,13,CASSLGEGSPLHF,TGTGCCAGCAGCTTAGGTGAGGGTTCACCCCTCCACTTT
TRBJ1-1,-,-,TRBV6-5,13,CASSRQENTEAFF,TGTGCCAGCAGCCGACAGGAGAACACTGAAGCTTTCTTT
TRBJ1-2,-,-,TRBV4-3,13,CASSQGGVRGYTF,TGCGCCAGCAGCCAAGGTGGAGTTCGTGGCTACACCTTC
TRBJ1-1,-,-,TRBV7-2,15,CASSLGGARDTEAFF,TGTGCCAGCAGCCTAGGTGGGGCTAGGGACACTGAAGCTTTCTTT
TRBJ2-1,TRBD2,-,TRBV14,15,CASSQVKRGANEQFF,TGTGCCAGCAGCCAAGTTAAGCGGGGGGCAAATGAGCAGTTCTTC
TRBJ1-2,-,-,TRBV6-5,14,CASSLQTGAYGYTF,TGTGCCAGCAGTCTCCAGACAGGTGCTTATGGCTACACCTTC
TRBJ2-1,TRBD2,-,TRBV7-9,15,CASSQLRTSLNEQFF,TGTGCCAGCAGCCAACTCCGGACTAGCCTTAATGAGCAGTTCTTC
TRBJ1-1,TRBD1,many,TRBV30,12,CACTQGTVKAFF,TGTGCCTGTACACAAGGGACAGTAAAAGCTTTCTTT
TRBJ2-2,-,-,TRBV3-1/TRBV3-2,15,CASSHLGTNTGELFF,TGTGCCAGCAGCCATCTCGGGACGAACACCGGGGAGCTGTTTTTT
TRBJ1-1,TRBD1,-,TRBV10-3,13,CAISVQGVAEAFF,TGTGCCATCAGTGTTCAGGGGGTCGCTGAAGCTTTCTTT
TRBJ2-1,-,few,TRBV5-1,14,CASSLSGSYNEQFF,TGCGCCAGCAGCTTGAGCGGCTCCTACAATGAGCAGTTCTTC
TRBJ2-3,-,-,TRBV5-1,14,CASSRGFGADTQYF,TGCGCCAGCAGCAGGGGTTTCGGCGCAGATACGCAGTATTTT
TRBJ2-7,-,-,TRBV6-2/TRBV6-3,14,CASSDYLRLVEQYF,TGTGCCAGCAGTGACTACCTTCGGTTGGTAGAGCAGTACTTC
TRBJ2-5,TRBD1,-,TRBV3-1/TRBV3-2,15,CASSLSRTGLETQYF,TGTGCCAGCAGCCTGTCCCGGACAGGGCTAGAGACCCAGTACTTC
TRBJ1-4,TRBD1,few,TRBV7-8,15,CASNPGAGTGEKLFF,TGTGCCAGCAACCCCGGGGCCGGGACAGGGGAAAAACTGTTTTTT
TRBJ2-7,-,-,TRBV30,11,CALIQGYEQYF,TGTGCCTTAATACAGGGCTACGAGCAGTACTTC
TRBJ2-3,-,once,TRBV7-8,17,CASSLGPQGAGADTQYF,TGTGCCAGCAGCTTAGGCCCCCAGGGGGCGGGAGCAGATACGCAGTATTTT
TRBJ1-1,-,-,TRBV6-2/TRBV6-3,16,CASSPGGWRGNTEAFF,TGTGCCAGCAGTCCCGGCGGCTGGCGGGGAAACACTGAAGCTTTCTTT
TRBJ2-3,-,-,TRBV10-3,15,CAISVGGPSTDTQYF,TGTGCCATCAGTGTGGGGGGGCCTAGCACAGATACGCAGTATTTT
TRBJ2-1,TRBD2,-,TRBV5-1,16,CASSLPLAGVSNEQFF,TGCGCCAGCAGCCTGCCACTGGCGGGGGTTTCCAATGAGCAGTTCTTC
TRBJ2-1,-,-,TRBV28,12,CASTIGLAEQFF,TGTGCCAGCACTATAGGTCTAGCCGAGCAGTTCTTC
TRBJ1-1,-,once,TRBV11-2,13,CASTPGDTAEAFF,TGTGCCAGCACCCCCGGGGACACCGCTGAAGCTTTCTTT
TRBJ1-2,-,-,TRBV28,13,CASRSDSNYGYTF,TGTGCCAGCAGATCGGACAGTAACTATGGCTACACCTTC
TRBJ1-4,TRBD1,-,TRBV5-4,17,CASSLGPTGATNEKLFF,TGTGCCAGCAGCTTGGGTCCGACAGGGGCAACTAATGAAAAACTGTTTTTT
TRBJ2-5,TRBD2,-,TRBV3-1/TRBV3-2,16,CASSVGRAGAQETQYF,TGTGCCAGCAGCGTGGGAAGAGCGGGGGCCCAAGAGACCCAGTACTTC
TRBJ1-1,-,-,TRBV29-1,10,CSVRDTEAFF,TGCAGCGTTCGGGACACTGAAGCTTTCTTT
TRBJ1-2,-,once,TRBV2,12,CASSGTAYGYTF,TGTGCCAGCAGTGGGACAGCCTACGGCTACACCTTC
TRBJ1-2,-,-,TRBV18,14,CASFESRSNYGYTF,TGTGCCAGCTTTGAGTCTCGGTCTAACTATGGCTACACCTTC
TRBJ1-1,-,-,TRBV9,13,CASSVAVSTEAFF,TGTGCCAGCAGCGTAGCGGTGAGCACTGAAGCTTTCTTT
TRBJ2-7,-,-,TRBV9,12,CASSGQGYEQYF,TGTGCCAGCAGCGGGCAGGGCTACGAGCAGTACTTC
TRBJ2-7,TRBD1,once,TRBV5-4,14,CASSLGQGIYEQYF,TGTGCCAGCAGCCTCGGACAGGGTATATACGAGCAGTACTTC
TRBJ2-4,TRBD1,-,TRBV7-9,16,CASSYPGQGTKNIQYF,TGTGCCAGCAGCTATCCGGGACAGGGGACCAAAAACATTCAGTACTTC
TRBJ1-2,TRBD1,-,TRBV7-2,14,CASSGTGTAYGYTF,TGTGCCAGCAGCGGGACAGGGACGGCCTATGGCTACACCTTC
TRBJ2-6,-,-,TRBV5-4,17,CASSSRASSSGANVLTF,TGTGCCAGCAGCTCCAGGGCATCCTCCTCTGGGGCCAACGTCCTGACTTTC
TRBJ2-3,-,few,TRBV5-1,18,CASSSGPPRTISTDTQYF,TGCGCCAGCAGCTCCGGCCCCCCCCGGACTATCAGCACAGATACGCAGTATTTT
TRBJ1-2,-,-,TRBV12-3/TRBV12-4,12,CASSLGSYGYTF,TGTGCCAGCAGTTTGGGGAGCTATGGCTACACCTTC
TRBJ1-1,-,-,TRBV19,12,CASSILAPLLFF,TGTGCCAGTAGTATCCTAGCCCCACTCTTATTCTTT